This entry features one T cell receptor (beta chain) sequence. Its antigen is undetermined. Sequenced by immunoSEQ multiplex PCR; TCRdb stores in-frame clones only, minus some. The table includes 150,000 or so clones, more than 75% detected once. This record belongs to a study of T cell responses to AZD1222 COVID-19 vaccine. Germline V gene lookup returns CDR1 MGHRA and CDR2 YSYEKL. This CDR3 has 16 amino acids. Trimming cost V 4 bases and J 0 bases, with 16 bases left between them. Study results and limitations: Dominant at 160-218 and 743-854, vaccine-associated CD4 TCRs also spanned spike.

The material was peripheral blood, obtained on day 0 of AZD1222 vaccination. The rearrangement links TRBV4-1 to TRBJ2-7, with D unresolved. The TCR was taken from an adult in good health. CDR3 residues: CASSPTSRVGSYEQYF. The CDR3 bases are TGCGCCAGCAGCCCGACATCAAGGGTTGGCTCCTACGAGCAGTACTTC.